This T cell receptor beta chain appears in the sequencing data of a study of graft-versus-host responses after intestinal transplantation. Study as a whole: Recipients had transplants, and these were multivisceral, liver-intestinal, or isolated intestinal. Overall study findings and caveats: Elevated graft-versus-host to host-versus-graft clonal ratios in allografts were recorded for patients with graft-donor T cell macrochimerism. Some GvH clones were seen earlier in gut or blood, suggesting intestinal origin. Early declines in HvG clones that occurred post-transplant were associated with peak circulating GvH clone levels.

The germline CDR1 and CDR2 sequences are MNHEY and SVGAGI. The V segment lost 8 bases and the J segment 9 bases; nucleotides outside the gene matches: 9. The CDR3 contains 15 residues. Note on this clone: The target antigen is unknown.

Sequencing used immunoSEQ multiplex PCR; TCRdb keeps in-frame clones, though not all of them. The sample lists about 73,000 clones; 90% were seen once. The sequence derives from a human donor who was the organ donor for an intestinal transplant. The chain joins TRBV6-5 to TRBJ2-1; TRBD2 matches at 14 bases. This material consisted of unstimulated CD8+ T cells sorted from spleen or lymph node cells, taken before transplant. The CDR3 DNA reads TGTGCCAGCCAGACTAGCGGGGGGGCCACAGGTGAGCAGTTCTTC. It codes for CASQTSGGATGEQFF.